This T cell receptor (beta chain) derives from a study of cytotoxic CD8 clonotypes in ibrutinib-treated CLL. V was trimmed by 5 bases and J by 0 bases, leaving 10 bases between them. The CDR3 runs 13 residues. Looked up from germline, CDR1 is SQVTM and CDR2 is ANQGSEA. About 2 micrograms of genomic DNA from cryopreserved PBMCs went into TCR beta libraries. Only in-frame clones appear in the TCRdb table, and some are missing; sequencing was by immunoSEQ multiplex PCR. The profile shows 300,000 to 350,000 clones, about 80% of them singletons. The chain joins TRBV29-1 to TRBJ1-2; D call uncertain. This clonotype originated in a human donor with chronic lymphocytic leukemia. The input for sequencing was PBMCs, taken before ibrutinib treatment. DNA of the CDR3: TGCAGCGTTATTGGAGCCGCTAACTATGGCTACACCTTC. Protein sequence: CSVIGAANYGYTF.